Below, one T cell receptor (beta chain) is given with its context. Antigen specificity is unknown. These data belong to a study of PD-1 blockade in classical Hodgkin lymphoma. V was clipped by 0 bases and J by 3 bases, with 3 bases between them. CDR1 and CDR2 from the germline V gene are MNHEY and SVGAGI. This CDR3 spans 13 amino acids. Sequencing used immunoSEQ multiplex PCR; TCRdb keeps in-frame clones, though not all of them. Of about 60,000 clones detected, about 90% appear once; the ten largest clones hold about a tenth. General study findings and limits: CD4+ but not CD8+ TCR diversity rose significantly by C4D1. It was among complete responders that baseline diversity resembled that of newly diagnosed patients. Reports indicated that newly diagnosed patients had lower baseline TCR diversity than healthy donors did.

Time point denoted: cycle 4 day 1 (C4D1), after five to seven weeks of nivolumab. Every single patient, without exception, relapsed after autologous stem cell transplantation, and brentuximab vedotin exposure varied. The chain links TRBV6-5 to TRBJ1-5, with no clear D. The sample consisted of peripheral blood mononuclear cells (PBMCs), taken before the fourth cycle of nivolumab. The sequence was collected from a human donor with classical Hodgkin lymphoma. CDR3 region: CASSYSPNQPQHF. Written as DNA, the CDR3 is TGTGCCAGCAGTTACTCCCCCAATCAGCCCCAGCATTTT.